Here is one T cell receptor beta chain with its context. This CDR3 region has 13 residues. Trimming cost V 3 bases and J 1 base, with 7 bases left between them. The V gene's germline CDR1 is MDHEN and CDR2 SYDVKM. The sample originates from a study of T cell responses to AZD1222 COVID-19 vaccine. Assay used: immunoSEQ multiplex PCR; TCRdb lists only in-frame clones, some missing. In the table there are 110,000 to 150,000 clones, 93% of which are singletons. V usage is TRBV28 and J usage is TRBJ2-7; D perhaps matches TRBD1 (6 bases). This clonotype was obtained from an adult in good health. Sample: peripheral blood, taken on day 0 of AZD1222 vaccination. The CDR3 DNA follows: TGTGCCAGCAGTTTGACAGGATCCTACGAGCAGTACTTC. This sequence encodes CASSLTGSYEQYF.